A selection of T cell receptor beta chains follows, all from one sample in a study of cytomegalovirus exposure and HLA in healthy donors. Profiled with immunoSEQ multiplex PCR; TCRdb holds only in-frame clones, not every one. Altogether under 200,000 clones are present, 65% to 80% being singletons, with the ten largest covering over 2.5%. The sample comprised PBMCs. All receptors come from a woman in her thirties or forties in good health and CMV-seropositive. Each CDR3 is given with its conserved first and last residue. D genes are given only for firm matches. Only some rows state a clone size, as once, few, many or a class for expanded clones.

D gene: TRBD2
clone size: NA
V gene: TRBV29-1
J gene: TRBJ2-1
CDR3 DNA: TGCAGCGGGGGGATAGGCAGCGGGGCGTTCTCCTACAATGAGCAGTTCTTC
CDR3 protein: CSGGIGSGAFSYNEQFF

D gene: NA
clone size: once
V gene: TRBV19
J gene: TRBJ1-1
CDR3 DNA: TGTGCCAGTAGTATAGGTGGGGAGGGCACTGAAGCTTTCTTT
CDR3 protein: CASSIGGEGTEAFF

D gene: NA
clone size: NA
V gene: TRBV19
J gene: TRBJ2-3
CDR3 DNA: TGTGCCAGTAGTCCTAGCACAGATACGCAGTATTTT
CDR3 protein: CASSPSTDTQYF

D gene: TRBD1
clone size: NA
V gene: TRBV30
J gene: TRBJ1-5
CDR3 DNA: TGTGCCTGGAGCCCCGGACAGGGCCCCGGGCCCCAGCATTTT
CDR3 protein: CAWSPGQGPGPQHF

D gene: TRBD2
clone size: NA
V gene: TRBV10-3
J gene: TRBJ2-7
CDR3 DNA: TGTGCCATCAGTGATCATAGCGGGGGTGGCTACGAGCAGTACTTC
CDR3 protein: CAISDHSGGGYEQYF

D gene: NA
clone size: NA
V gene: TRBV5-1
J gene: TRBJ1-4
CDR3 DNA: TGCGCCAGCAGCCTCAGGAAGGCAGGGAACGAAAAACTGTTTTTT
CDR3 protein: CASSLRKAGNEKLFF

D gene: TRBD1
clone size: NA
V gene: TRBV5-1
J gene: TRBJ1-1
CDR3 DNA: TGCGCCAGCAGCTTGTTACCCGGGACAGGGGGCGGGAACACTGAAGCTTTCTTT
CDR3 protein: CASSLLPGTGGGNTEAFF

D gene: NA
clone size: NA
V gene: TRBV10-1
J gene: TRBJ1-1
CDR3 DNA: TGCGCCAGCAGTGAGTCGCTCAGCCAGGCCGAAGCTTTCTTT
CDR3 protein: CASSESLSQAEAFF

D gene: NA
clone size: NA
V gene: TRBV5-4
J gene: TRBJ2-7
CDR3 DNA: TGTGCCAGCAGCAGGGACATGGGGAGCTACGAGCAGTACTTC
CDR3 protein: CASSRDMGSYEQYF

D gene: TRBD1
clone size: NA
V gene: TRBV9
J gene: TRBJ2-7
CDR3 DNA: TGTGCCAGCAGCGTATCCGGGACAGGGGGCGCCGAGCAGTACTTC
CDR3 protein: CASSVSGTGGAEQYF

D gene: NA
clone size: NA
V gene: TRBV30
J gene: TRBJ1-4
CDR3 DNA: TGTGCCTGGAGGACAGCAACTAATGAAAAACTGTTTTTT
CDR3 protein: CAWRTATNEKLFF

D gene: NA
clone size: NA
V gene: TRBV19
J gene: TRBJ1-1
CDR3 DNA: TGTGCCAGTAGTGTCGACAGTCGAGTTGAAGCTTTCTTT
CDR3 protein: CASSVDSRVEAFF

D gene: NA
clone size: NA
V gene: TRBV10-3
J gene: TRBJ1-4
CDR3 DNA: TGTGCCATCAGTGAGAAAGGGAGCCCAACTAATGAAGAACTGTTTTTT
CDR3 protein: CAISEKGSPTNEELFF

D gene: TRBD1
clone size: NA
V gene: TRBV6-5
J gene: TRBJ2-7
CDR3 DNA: TGTGCCACCCGGGGACAGGTATGGGAGCAGTACTTC
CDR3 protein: CATRGQVWEQYF

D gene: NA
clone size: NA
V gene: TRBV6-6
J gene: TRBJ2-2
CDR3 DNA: TGTGCCAGTTCCAGGGCTGCCGGGGAGCTGTTTTTT
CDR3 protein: CASSRAAGELFF

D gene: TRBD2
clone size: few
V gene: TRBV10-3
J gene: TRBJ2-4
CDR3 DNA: TGTGCCATCAGGGCCGGGACTAGCGGGGGGACTTTCGGGGGCATTCAGTACTTC
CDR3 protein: CAIRAGTSGGTFGGIQYF

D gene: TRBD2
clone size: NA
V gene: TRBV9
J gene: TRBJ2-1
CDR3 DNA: TGTGCCAGCAGCGTAGGGACTAGCGGGGGCTTATCCTACAATGAGCAGTTCTTC
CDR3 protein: CASSVGTSGGLSYNEQFF

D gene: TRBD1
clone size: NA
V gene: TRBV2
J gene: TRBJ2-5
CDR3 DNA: TGTGCCAGCAGTGAACAGGGGGCTGAGACCCAGTACTTC
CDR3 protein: CASSEQGAETQYF

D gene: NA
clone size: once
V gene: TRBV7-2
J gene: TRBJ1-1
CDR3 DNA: TGTGCCAGCAGCCAACTTGGGGGCCCAGAAGCTTTCTTT
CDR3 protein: CASSQLGGPEAFF

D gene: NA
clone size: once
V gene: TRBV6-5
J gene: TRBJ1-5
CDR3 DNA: TGTGCCAGCAGTTACTCCGGGGACTTGAATCAGCCCCAGCATTTT
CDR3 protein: CASSYSGDLNQPQHF

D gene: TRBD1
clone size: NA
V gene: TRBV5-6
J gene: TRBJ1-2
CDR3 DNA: TGTGCCAGCGCTTCCGGGACAGGGGGCAAATATGGCTACACCTTC
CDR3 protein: CASASGTGGKYGYTF

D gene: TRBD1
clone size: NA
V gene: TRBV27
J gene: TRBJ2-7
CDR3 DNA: TGTGCCAGCAGGTTCGGGACAGGGGGCTACGAGCAGTACTTC
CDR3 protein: CASRFGTGGYEQYF

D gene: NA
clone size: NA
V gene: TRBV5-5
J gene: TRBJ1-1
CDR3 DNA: TGTGCCAGCAGCTTGGTCTGGCGGACTGAAGCTTTCTTT
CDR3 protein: CASSLVWRTEAFF

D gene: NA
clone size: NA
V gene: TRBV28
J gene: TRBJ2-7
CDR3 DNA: TGTGCCAGCAGCCCCGGGGGAAAGTACGAGCAGTACTTC
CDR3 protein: CASSPGGKYEQYF

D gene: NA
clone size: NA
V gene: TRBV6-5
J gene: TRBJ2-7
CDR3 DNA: TGTGCCAGCAGTTACTCTAGTGGTTCCTCCTACGAGCAGTACTTC
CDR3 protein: CASSYSSGSSYEQYF

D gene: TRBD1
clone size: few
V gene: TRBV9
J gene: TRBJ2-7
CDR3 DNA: TGTGCCAGCAGCCCAACAGGGGACGGCTACGAGCAGTACTTC
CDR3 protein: CASSPTGDGYEQYF

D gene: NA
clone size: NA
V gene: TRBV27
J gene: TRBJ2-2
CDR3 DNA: TGTGCCAGCAGTGGAACAGGGTCGAACACCGGGGAGCTGTTTTTT
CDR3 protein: CASSGTGSNTGELFF

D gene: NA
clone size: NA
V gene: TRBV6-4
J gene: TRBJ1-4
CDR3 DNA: TGTGCCAGCAGTGACCGCGGTGGGGGCTGGATTAATGAAAAACTGTTTTTT
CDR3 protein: CASSDRGGGWINEKLFF

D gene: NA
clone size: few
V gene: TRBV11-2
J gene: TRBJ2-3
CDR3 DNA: TGTGCCAGCAGCTTGGAACCCACGGGGAATACGCAGTATTTT
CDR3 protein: CASSLEPTGNTQYF

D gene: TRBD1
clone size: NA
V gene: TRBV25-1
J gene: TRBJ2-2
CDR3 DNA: TGTGCCAGCAGTGATTCAACAGGGGGCACCGGGGAGCTGTTTTTT
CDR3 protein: CASSDSTGGTGELFF

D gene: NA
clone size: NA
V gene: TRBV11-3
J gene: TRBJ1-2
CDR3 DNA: TGTGCCAGCAGCTTAGGGGCTACCCACTATGGCTACACCTTC
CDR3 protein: CASSLGATHYGYTF

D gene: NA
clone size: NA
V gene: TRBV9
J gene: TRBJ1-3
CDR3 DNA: TGTGCCAGCAGCGTAGCAGAAGGAAACACCATATATTTT
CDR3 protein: CASSVAEGNTIYF

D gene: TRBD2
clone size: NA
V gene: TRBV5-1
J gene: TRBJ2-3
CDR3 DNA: TGCGCCAGCAGCCCGGGACTAGCGGGGGGGCTTGGAGATACGCAGTATTTT
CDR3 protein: CASSPGLAGGLGDTQYF

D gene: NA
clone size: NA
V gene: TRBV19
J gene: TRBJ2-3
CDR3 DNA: TGTGCCAGTAGTACGGACAGAACCGGGAATACGCAGTATTTT
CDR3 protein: CASSTDRTGNTQYF

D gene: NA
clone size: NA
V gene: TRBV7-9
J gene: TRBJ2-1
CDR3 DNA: TGTGCCAGCAGCCTTGGACCAGGGGCTCCGTTCTTC
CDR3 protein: CASSLGPGAPFF

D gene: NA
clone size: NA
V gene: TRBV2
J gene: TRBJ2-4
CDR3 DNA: TGTGCCAGCAGTGTGGGCAGCGGGTCCCTGGGGATGAACATTCAGTACTTC
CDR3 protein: CASSVGSGSLGMNIQYF

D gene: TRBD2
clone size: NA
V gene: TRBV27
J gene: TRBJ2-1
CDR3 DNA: TGTGCCAGCAGTTCAGGGACTAGCAGCAGATACGAGCAGTTCTTC
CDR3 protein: CASSSGTSSRYEQFF

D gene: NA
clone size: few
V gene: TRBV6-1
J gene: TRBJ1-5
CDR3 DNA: TGTGCCAGCAGTGATAATTTCGGGAATCAGCCCCAGCATTTT
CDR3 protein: CASSDNFGNQPQHF

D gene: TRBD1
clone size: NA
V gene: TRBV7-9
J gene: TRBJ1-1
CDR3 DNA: TGTGCCAGCAGCAGAACAGGGGGTAGTGAAGCTTTCTTT
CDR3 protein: CASSRTGGSEAFF

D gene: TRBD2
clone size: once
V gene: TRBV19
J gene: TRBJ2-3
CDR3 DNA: TGTGCCAGTAGTCGTATAGCGGGGGTGGCAGATACGCAGTATTTT
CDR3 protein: CASSRIAGVADTQYF

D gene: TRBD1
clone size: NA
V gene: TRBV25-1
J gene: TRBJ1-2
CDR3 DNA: TGTGCCAGCAGCAACGCCCCGGGACAGGGGGCGGATGGCTACACCTTC
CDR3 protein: CASSNAPGQGADGYTF

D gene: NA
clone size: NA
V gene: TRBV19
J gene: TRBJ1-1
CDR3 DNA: TGTGCCAGCCAGACAGGACTGAACACTGAAGCTTTCTTT
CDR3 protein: CASQTGLNTEAFF

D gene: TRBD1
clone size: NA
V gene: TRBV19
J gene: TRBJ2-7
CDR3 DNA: TGTGCCAGTAGTATTATGGCGGGACAGGGGGCTGTATACGAGCAGTACTTC
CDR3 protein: CASSIMAGQGAVYEQYF

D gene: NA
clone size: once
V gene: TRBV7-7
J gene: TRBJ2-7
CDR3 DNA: TGTGCCAGCAGCCCGATGACAGGTCACCACGAGCAGTACTTC
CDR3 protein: CASSPMTGHHEQYF

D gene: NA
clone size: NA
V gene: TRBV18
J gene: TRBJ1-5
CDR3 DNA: TGTGCCAGTTCTTTAACAGGGCAGGAACAGCCCCAGCATTTT
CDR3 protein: CASSLTGQEQPQHF

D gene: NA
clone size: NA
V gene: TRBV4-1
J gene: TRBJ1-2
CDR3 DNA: TGCGCCAGCAGCCAAGTGAATGGGCAGGGAAGTATCTTC
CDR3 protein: CASSQVNGQGSIF

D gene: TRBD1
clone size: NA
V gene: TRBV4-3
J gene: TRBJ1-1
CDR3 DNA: TGCGCCAGCAGCCAAGCTCCCCGGGCAGGGGGCAGTAGGAACACTGAAGCTTTCTTT
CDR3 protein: CASSQAPRAGGSRNTEAFF

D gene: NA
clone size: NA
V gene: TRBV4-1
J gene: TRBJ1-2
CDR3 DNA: TGCGCCAGCAGCCAAGAGGCGGAGGGATCCTATGGCTACACCTTC
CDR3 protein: CASSQEAEGSYGYTF

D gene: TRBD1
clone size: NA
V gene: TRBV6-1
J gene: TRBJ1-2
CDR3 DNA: TGTGCCAGCAGATCGAACGACAGGGTCTATGGCTACACCTTC
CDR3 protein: CASRSNDRVYGYTF

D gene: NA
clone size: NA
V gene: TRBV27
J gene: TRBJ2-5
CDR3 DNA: TGTGCCACCCGCCCCGGCGGCTTCATAGAGACCCAGTACTTC
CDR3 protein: CATRPGGFIETQYF

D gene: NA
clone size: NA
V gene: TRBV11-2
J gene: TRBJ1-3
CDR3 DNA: TGTGCCAGCAGCCCTCAGGGGTACACCATATATTTT
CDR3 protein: CASSPQGYTIYF

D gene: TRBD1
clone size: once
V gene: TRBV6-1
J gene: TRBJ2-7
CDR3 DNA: TGTGCCAGCAGGAGGACAGGGACCTACGAGCAGTACTTC
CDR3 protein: CASRRTGTYEQYF

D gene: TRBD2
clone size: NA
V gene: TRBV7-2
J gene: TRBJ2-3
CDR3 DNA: TGTGCCAGCAGCCCCCCGGGGGTAGCGGGAGCAACAGATACGCAGTATTTT
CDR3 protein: CASSPPGVAGATDTQYF